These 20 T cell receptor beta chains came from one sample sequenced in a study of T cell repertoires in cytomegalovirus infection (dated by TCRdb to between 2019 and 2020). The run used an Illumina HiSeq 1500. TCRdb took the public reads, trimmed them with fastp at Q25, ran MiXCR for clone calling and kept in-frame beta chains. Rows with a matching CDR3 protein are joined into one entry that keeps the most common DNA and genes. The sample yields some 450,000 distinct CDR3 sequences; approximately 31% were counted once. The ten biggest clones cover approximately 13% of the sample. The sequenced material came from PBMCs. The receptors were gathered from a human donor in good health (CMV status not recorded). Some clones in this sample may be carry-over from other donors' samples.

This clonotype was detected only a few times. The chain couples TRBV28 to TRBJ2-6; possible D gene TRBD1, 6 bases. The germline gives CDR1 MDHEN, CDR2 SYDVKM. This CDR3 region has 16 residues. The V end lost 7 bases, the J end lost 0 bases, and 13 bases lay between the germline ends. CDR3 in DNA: TGTGCCAGCACCATGACAGGAAACTCTGGGGCCAACGTCCTGACTTTC. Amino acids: CASTMTGNSGANVLTF.

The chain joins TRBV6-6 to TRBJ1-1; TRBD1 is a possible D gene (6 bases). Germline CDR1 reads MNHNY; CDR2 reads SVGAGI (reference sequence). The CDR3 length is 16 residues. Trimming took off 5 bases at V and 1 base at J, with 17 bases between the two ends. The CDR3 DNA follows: TGTGCCAGCAGTCCTCTAAAGACAGGAACGAACACTGAAGCTTTCTTT. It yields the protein CASSPLKTGTNTEAFF.

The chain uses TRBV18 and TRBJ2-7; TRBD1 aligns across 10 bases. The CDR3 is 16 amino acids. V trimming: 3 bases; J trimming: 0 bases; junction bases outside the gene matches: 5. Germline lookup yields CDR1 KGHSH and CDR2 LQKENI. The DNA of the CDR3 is TGTGCCAGCTCACCCATGACAGGGGGCCTCTCCTACGAGCAGTACTTC. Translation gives CASSPMTGGLSYEQYF.

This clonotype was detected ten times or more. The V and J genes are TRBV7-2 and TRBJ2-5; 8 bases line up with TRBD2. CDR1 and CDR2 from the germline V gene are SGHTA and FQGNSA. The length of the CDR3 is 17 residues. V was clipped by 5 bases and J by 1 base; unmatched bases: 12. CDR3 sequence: CASSLLGVAGIQETQYF. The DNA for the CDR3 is TGTGCCAGCAGCCTCCTGGGGGTAGCGGGGATCCAAGAGACCCAGTACTTC.

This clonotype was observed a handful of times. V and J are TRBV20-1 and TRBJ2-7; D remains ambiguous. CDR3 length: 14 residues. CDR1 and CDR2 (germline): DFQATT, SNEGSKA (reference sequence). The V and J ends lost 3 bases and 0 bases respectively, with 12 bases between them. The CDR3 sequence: CSASAVRSSYEQYF. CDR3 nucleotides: TGCAGTGCTAGCGCCGTAAGGAGCTCCTACGAGCAGTACTTC.

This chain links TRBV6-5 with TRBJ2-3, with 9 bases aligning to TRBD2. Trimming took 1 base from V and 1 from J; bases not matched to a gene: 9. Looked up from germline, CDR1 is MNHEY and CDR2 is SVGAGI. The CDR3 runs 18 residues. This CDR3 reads CASSYFPDSGGRTDTQYF. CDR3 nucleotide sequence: TGTGCCAGCAGTTACTTCCCGGATAGCGGGGGCCGCACAGATACGCAGTATTTT.

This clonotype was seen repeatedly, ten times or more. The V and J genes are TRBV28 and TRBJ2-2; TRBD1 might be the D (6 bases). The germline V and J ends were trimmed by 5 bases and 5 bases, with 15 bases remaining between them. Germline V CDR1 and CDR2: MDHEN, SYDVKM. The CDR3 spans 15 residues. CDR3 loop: CASSPWTRGTGELFF. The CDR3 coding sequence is TGTGCCAGCAGTCCTTGGACAAGGGGGACCGGGGAGCTGTTTTTT.

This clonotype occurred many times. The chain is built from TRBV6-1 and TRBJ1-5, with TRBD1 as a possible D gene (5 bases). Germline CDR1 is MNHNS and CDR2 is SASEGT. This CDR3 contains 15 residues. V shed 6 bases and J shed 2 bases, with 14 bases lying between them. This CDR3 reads CASSSGGTGNQPQHF. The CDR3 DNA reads TGTGCCAGCAGCAGCGGGGGGACGGGCAATCAGCCCCAGCATTTT.

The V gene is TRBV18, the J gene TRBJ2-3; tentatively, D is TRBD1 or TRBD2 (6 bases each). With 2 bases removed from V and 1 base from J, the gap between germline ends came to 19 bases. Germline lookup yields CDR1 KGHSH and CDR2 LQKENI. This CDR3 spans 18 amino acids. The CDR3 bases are TGTGCCAGCTCACCATATACTAGCTCGAGGGGGGGCACAGATACGCAGTATTTT. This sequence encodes CASSPYTSSRGGTDTQYF.

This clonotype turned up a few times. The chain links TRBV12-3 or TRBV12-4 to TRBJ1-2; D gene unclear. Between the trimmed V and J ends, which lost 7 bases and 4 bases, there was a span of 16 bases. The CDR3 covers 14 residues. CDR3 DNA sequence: TGTGCCAGCACTAAAATCGAAAAGCCCTATGGCTACACCTTC. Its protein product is CASTKIEKPYGYTF.

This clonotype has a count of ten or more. The CDR3, as DNA: TGTGCCAGCAGCTCCTACTCGGGGGATACGCAGTATTTT. Translation: CASSSYSGDTQYF. J is TRBJ2-3 and V is TRBV7-6, with D possibly matching TRBD2 (5 bases). Per germline, CDR1 SGHVS and CDR2 FNYEAQ. V lost 4 bases and J lost 6, with 11 bases in between. The CDR3 sequence is 13 residues long.

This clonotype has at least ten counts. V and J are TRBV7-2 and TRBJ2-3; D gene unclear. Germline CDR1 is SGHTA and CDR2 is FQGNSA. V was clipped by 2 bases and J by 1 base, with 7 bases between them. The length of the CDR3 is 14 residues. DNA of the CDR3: TGTGCCAGCAGCTTACGGGTTCGCACAGATACGCAGTATTTT. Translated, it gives CASSLRVRTDTQYF.

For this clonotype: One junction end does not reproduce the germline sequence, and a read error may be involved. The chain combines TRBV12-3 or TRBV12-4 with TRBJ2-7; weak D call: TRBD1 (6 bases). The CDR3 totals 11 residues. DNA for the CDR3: TGTGCCAGCAGTCCAGGGGACGAGAAGTACTTC. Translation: CASSPGDEKYF.

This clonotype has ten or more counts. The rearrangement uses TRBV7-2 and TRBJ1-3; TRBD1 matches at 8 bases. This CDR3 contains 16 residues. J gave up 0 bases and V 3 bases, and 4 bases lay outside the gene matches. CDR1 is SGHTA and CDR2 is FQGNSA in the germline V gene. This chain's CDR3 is CASSLGQASSGNTIYF. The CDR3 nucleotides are TGTGCCAGCAGCTTGGGACAGGCTAGCTCTGGAAACACCATATATTTT.

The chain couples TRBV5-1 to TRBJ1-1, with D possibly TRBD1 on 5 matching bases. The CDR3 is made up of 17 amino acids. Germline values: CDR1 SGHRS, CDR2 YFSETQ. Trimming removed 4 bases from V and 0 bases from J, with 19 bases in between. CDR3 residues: CASSRLGRQQMNTEAFF. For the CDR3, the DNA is TGCGCCAGCAGCCGCTTGGGACGACAGCAGATGAACACTGAAGCTTTCTTT.

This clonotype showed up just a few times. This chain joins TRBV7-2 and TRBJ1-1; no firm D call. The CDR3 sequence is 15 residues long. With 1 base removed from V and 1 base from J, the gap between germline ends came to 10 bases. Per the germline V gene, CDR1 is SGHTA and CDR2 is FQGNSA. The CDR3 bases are TGTGCCAGCAGCTTAGATGGTGCTCGGAACACTGAAGCTTTCTTT. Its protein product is CASSLDGARNTEAFF.

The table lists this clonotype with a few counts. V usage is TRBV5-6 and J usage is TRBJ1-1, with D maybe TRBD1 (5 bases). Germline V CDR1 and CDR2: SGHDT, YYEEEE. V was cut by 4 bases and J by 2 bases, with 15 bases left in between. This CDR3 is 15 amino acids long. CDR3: CASSPGLRGNTEAFF. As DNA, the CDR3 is TGTGCCAGCAGCCCGGGTCTAAGGGGTAACACTGAAGCTTTCTTT.

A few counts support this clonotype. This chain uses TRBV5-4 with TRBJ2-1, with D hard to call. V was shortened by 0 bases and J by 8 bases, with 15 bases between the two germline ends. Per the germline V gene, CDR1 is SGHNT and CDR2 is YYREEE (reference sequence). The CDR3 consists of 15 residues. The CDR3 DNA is TGTGCCAGCAGCTTGGGGGCAGGTGTATACGATGAGCAGTTCTTC. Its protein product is CASSLGAGVYDEQFF. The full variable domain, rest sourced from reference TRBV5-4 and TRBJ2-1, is ETGVTQSPTHLIKTRGQQVTLRCSSQSGHNTVSWYQQALGQGPQFIFQYYREEENGRGNFPPRFSGLQFPNYSSELNVNALELDDSALYLCASSLGAGVYDEQFFGPGTRLTVL.

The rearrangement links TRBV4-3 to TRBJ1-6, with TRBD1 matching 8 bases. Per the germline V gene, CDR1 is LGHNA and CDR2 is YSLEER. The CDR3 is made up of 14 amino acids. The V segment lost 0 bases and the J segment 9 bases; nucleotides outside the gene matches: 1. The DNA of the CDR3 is TGCGCCAGCAGCCAAGACAGGGGGCCTTCACCCCTCCACTTT. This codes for CASSQDRGPSPLHF.

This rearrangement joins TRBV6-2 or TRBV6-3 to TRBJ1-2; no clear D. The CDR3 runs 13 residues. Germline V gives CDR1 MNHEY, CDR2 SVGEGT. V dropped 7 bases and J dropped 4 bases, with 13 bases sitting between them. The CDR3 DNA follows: TGTGCCAGCACCCCGGGCAGGTTCTATGGCTACACCTTC. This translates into CASTPGRFYGYTF.